One sample yielded the 9 T cell receptor beta chains listed below, sequenced in a study of cytomegalovirus exposure and HLA in healthy donors. Use of 60 Vbeta and 13 Jbeta primers characterized the PCR. This table comes from immunoSEQ multiplex PCR, and its TCRdb copy is limited to in-frame clones, with some not included. The repertoire includes around 98,000 clones, about 81% of them detected once, and around 1.5% sits in the top ten. Material: PBMCs. The receptor source for this set is a man aged 35-49 years in good health and CMV-seronegative.

With respect to this clone: One end of the junction varies from germline; a read error may be responsible. The V gene is TRBV7-2, the J gene TRBJ2-7, with 7 bases aligning to TRBD2. Germline values: CDR1 SGHTA, CDR2 FQGNSA. The CDR3 totals 16 residues. The chain's CDR3 is CAGSLSRGDPFKEQYF. The CDR3 DNA follows: TGTGCCGGCAGCCTCAGCCGGGGGGACCCTTTTAAGGAGCAGTACTTC. Full variable domain (missing parts from reference TRBV7-2 and TRBJ2-7): GAGVSQSPSNKVTEKGKDVELRCDPISGHTALYWYRQSLGQGLEFLIYFQGNSAPDKSGLPSDRFSAERTGGSVSTLTIQRTQQEDSAVYLCAGSLSRGDPFKEQYFGPGTRLTVT.

This clone turned up a few times. V and J are TRBV7-2 and TRBJ2-3; D perhaps matches TRBD2 (6 bases). Germline V gene lookup returns CDR1 SGHTA and CDR2 FQGNSA. The CDR3 consists of 14 residues. Trimming left V 5 bases short and J 5 bases short, with 14 bases between. As DNA, the CDR3 is TGTGCCAGCAGCCCATTCGGGGGAATAGATACGCAGTATTTT. Residues: CASSPFGGIDTQYF. Supplemented by reference TRBV7-2 and TRBJ2-3, the full variable domain reads GAGVSQSPSNKVTEKGKDVELRCDPISGHTALYWYRQSLGQGLEFLIYFQGNSAPDKSGLPSDRFSAERTGGSVSTLTIQRTQQEDSAVYLCASSPFGGIDTQYFGPGTRLTVL.

The gene calls are TRBV28 and TRBJ2-7; 9 bases align to TRBD1. The V segment lost 7 bases and the J segment 6 bases; nucleotides outside the gene matches: 19. Germline values: CDR1 MDHEN, CDR2 SYDVKM. CDR3 length: 17 amino acids. CDR3 bases: TGTGCCAGCACCGTAGGGGGCGGGACAGGGACGGTTGGCGAGCAGTACTTC. Translating gives CASTVGGGTGTVGEQYF.

The chain has TRBV7-3 and TRBJ1-1, with D unclear. Trimming removed 5 bases at V and 0 bases at J, with 7 bases between. This CDR3 spans 13 amino acids. Germline CDR1 reads SGHTA; CDR2 reads FQGTGA. DNA for the CDR3: TGTGCCAGCAGCACATACATGAACACTGAAGCTTTCTTT. This gives the protein CASSTYMNTEAFF.

CDR3 DNA: TGTGCTAGTGGAATAGGTGGAGCCCCTTACGAGCAGTACTTC. Translating it yields CASGIGGAPYEQYF. J is TRBJ2-5 and V is TRBV12-5; D call uncertain. The DNA end favors TRBJ2-7, so the J call may be wrong. Germline CDR1 and CDR2: LGHNT and FRNRAP. CDR3 length: 14 amino acids.

The rearrangement links TRBV5-6 to TRBJ2-7, with D possibly TRBD2 on 5 matching bases. CDR1 and CDR2 from the germline V gene are SGHDT and YYEEEE. This CDR3 has 15 amino acids. V shed 0 bases and J shed 2 bases, with 12 bases lying between them. The CDR3 nucleotides are TGTGCCAGCAGCTTGGCGGGGTCGAGTCCCTACGAGCAGTACTTC. Protein product: CASSLAGSSPYEQYF.

This chain uses TRBV7-6 with TRBJ2-5; D is unclear. CDR3 size: 13 residues. V dropped 2 bases and J dropped 4 bases, with 8 bases sitting between them. Per the germline V gene, CDR1 is SGHVS and CDR2 is FNYEAQ. CDR3 nucleotides: TGTGCCAGCAGCTTACGCGTTAGAGAGACCCAGTACTTC. Translated: CASSLRVRETQYF.

V usage is TRBV19 and J usage is TRBJ2-2; D perhaps matches TRBD2 (5 bases). CDR1 is LNHDA and CDR2 is SQIVND in the germline V gene (reference sequence). The V end lost 7 bases, the J end lost 5 bases, and 20 bases lay between the germline ends. The CDR3 contains 16 residues. CDR3 loop: CASTQEGKGLTGELFF. The CDR3 nucleotides read TGTGCCAGTACCCAAGAGGGCAAGGGATTGACCGGGGAGCTGTTTTTT.

V and J are TRBV15 and TRBJ2-5; 7 positions match TRBD2. With 8 bases clipped from V and 0 bases from J, the junction kept 3 bases outside the gene matches. Germline lookup yields CDR1 LNHNV and CDR2 YYDKDF (reference sequence). The CDR3 extends over 13 amino acids. CDR3 DNA sequence: TGTGCCACCGGCGCGGGGGACCAAGAGACCCAGTACTTC. Encoded protein: CATGAGDQETQYF. The full variable domain, its missing parts supplied by reference TRBV15 and TRBJ2-5, is DAMVIQNPRYQVTQFGKPVTLSCSQTLNHNVMYWYQQKSSQAPKLLFHYYDKDFNNEADTPDNFQSRRPNTSFCFLDIRSPGLGDTAMYLCATGAGDQETQYFGPGTRLLVL.